These T cell receptor beta chains were read from a single sample in a study of T cell changes during pregnancy in multiple sclerosis. The table came from immunoSEQ multiplex PCR; TCRdb's copy has only in-frame clones and leaves some out. The sample carries 90,000 to 120,000 clones, roughly 92% recorded once. Material: peripheral blood, obtained in the second trimester of pregnancy. These receptors were taken from a female donor with multiple sclerosis, enrolled in a pregnancy study. Each CDR3 is given with its conserved first and last residue. A D gene is named only where the DNA matches it firmly. The size of a clone is reported for some rows only, either as once, few or many, or as a class for expanded clones.

J,size,D,V,CDR3,DNA
TRBJ2-7,.,.,TRBV4-1,CASSQALGEIRGEQYF,TGCGCCAGCAGCCAAGCCCTCGGAGAAATAAGAGGCGAGCAGTACTTC
TRBJ2-5,once,TRBD1,TRBV28,CASSGTSGGKETQYF,TGTGCCAGCAGTGGGACCTCAGGGGGAAAAGAGACCCAGTACTTC
TRBJ2-3,.,.,TRBV5-1,CASSLATLGGTDTQYF,TGCGCCAGCAGCTTGGCCACCTTAGGAGGCACAGATACGCAGTATTTT
TRBJ2-1,many,TRBD2,TRBV6-4,CASSELAGDYNEQFF,TGTGCCAGCAGTGAACTAGCGGGAGACTACAATGAGCAGTTCTTC
TRBJ1-1,.,.,TRBV5-1,CASSPMGQNTEAFF,TGCGCCAGCAGCCCTATGGGCCAGAACACTGAAGCTTTCTTT
TRBJ1-1,.,.,TRBV19,CASSMTANTEAFF,TGTGCCAGTAGTATGACAGCGAACACTGAAGCTTTCTTT
TRBJ2-3,.,.,TRBV7-3,CASSLTASSTDTQYF,TGTGCCAGCAGCTTAACGGCATCTAGCACAGATACGCAGTATTTT
TRBJ2-1,.,TRBD2,TRBV29-1,CSVVFMGGPSSGEQFF,TGCAGCGTTGTATTCATGGGAGGGCCATCGTCGGGTGAGCAGTTCTTC
TRBJ2-3,.,TRBD2,TRBV7-2,CASSLVGGGSTDTQYF,TGTGCCAGCAGCTTAGTTGGGGGGGGGAGCACAGATACGCAGTATTTT
TRBJ2-7,.,.,TRBV4-1,CASSLQGASEQYF,TGCGCCAGCAGCCTCCAGGGCGCTTCCGAGCAGTACTTC
TRBJ2-1,.,.,TRBV2,CASSVSGPSYNEQFF,TGTGCCAGCAGTGTGAGCGGTCCCAGCTACAATGAGCAGTTCTTC
TRBJ1-1,.,.,TRBV5-5,CASSFSGMNTEAFF,TGTGCCAGCAGCTTCTCCGGGATGAACACTGAAGCTTTCTTT
TRBJ2-2,.,TRBD2,TRBV5-1,CASSRTGTSGGAGGELFF,TGCGCCAGCAGCAGAACCGGGACTAGCGGGGGGGCCGGCGGGGAGCTGTTTTTT
TRBJ2-1,once,.,TRBV6-6,CASSWKGDEQFF,TGTGCCAGCAGTTGGAAGGGGGATGAGCAGTTCTTC
TRBJ2-3,.,.,TRBV28,CASASGTDTQYF,TGTGCCAGCGCTAGTGGGACAGATACGCAGTATTTT
TRBJ1-3,.,.,TRBV5-1,CASSPGGTFLSGNTIYF,TGCGCCAGCAGCCCGGGGGGGACCTTCCTCTCTGGAAACACCATATATTTT
TRBJ2-1,.,TRBD2,TRBV7-2,CASSLGGLAGVPPRNEQFF,TGTGCCAGCAGCTTAGGGGGACTAGCGGGAGTCCCCCCCCGCAATGAGCAGTTCTTC
TRBJ2-5,.,TRBD1,TRBV5-1,CASSLGQFQETQYF,TGCGCCAGCAGCCTGGGACAGTTCCAAGAGACCCAGTACTTC
TRBJ2-7,once,.,TRBV11-2,CASSPGGWGYFEQYF,TGTGCCAGCAGCCCCGGGGGATGGGGCTATTTCGAGCAGTACTTC
TRBJ2-7,once,.,TRBV29-1,CSVVDGGGYEQYF,TGCAGCGTTGTTGACGGAGGCGGATACGAGCAGTACTTC
TRBJ2-7,.,.,TRBV28,CASSLADYEQYF,TGTGCCAGCAGTTTGGCGGACTACGAGCAGTACTTC
TRBJ2-3,.,.,TRBV7-9,CASSFVGDTQYF,TGTGCCAGCAGCTTTGTGGGCGATACGCAGTATTTT
TRBJ2-5,.,TRBD2,TRBV7-3,CASSYGLAGGSETQYF,TGTGCCAGCAGCTACGGACTAGCGGGAGGGAGCGAGACCCAGTACTTC
TRBJ2-2,.,TRBD1,TRBV2,CASNRQGDAGELFF,TGTGCCAGCAATAGACAGGGGGACGCCGGGGAGCTGTTTTTT
TRBJ1-2,.,.,TRBV7-3,CASSPDPGRGYTF,TGTGCCAGCAGCCCGGACCCAGGGCGTGGCTACACCTTC
TRBJ2-7,.,TRBD1,TRBV5-1,CASSTGTGGYEQYF,TGCGCCAGCAGCACCGGGACAGGAGGGTACGAGCAGTACTTC
TRBJ2-6,.,TRBD2,TRBV29-1,CSAVGGDGANVLTF,TGCAGCGCCGTTGGGGGGGACGGGGCCAACGTCCTGACTTTC
TRBJ2-7,.,.,TRBV2,CASVGGGSSYEQYF,TGTGCCAGCGTCGGCGGGGGCTCCTCCTACGAGCAGTACTTC
TRBJ2-3,once,TRBD2,TRBV7-8,CASSLVSGGRTDTQYF,TGTGCCAGCAGCTTAGTTAGCGGGGGAAGAACAGATACGCAGTATTTT
TRBJ2-1,.,.,TRBV5-1,CASAGGNSYNEQFF,TGCGCCAGCGCGGGTGGGAACTCCTACAATGAGCAGTTCTTC
TRBJ1-2,.,TRBD1,TRBV6-1,CASSEVPRTGNGYTF,TGTGCCAGCAGTGAAGTCCCCAGGACAGGAAATGGCTACACCTTC
TRBJ2-3,.,TRBD2,TRBV30,CAWVKLAATDTQYF,TGTGCCTGGGTGAAGCTAGCGGCCACAGATACGCAGTATTTT
TRBJ1-2,.,.,TRBV7-3,CASSPGPTNYGYTF,TGTGCCAGCAGCCCCGGTCCGACTAACTATGGCTACACCTTC
TRBJ2-1,.,.,TRBV7-9,CASNLGGEYYNEQFF,TGTGCCAGCAACTTGGGCGGGGAGTACTACAATGAGCAGTTCTTC
TRBJ2-2,few,.,TRBV5-1,CASTPGAGELFF,TGCGCCAGCACTCCGGGTGCCGGGGAGCTGTTTTTT
TRBJ1-1,.,.,TRBV5-1,CASSLVGGDLNTEAFF,TGCGCCAGCAGCTTGGTTGGGGGGGACCTGAACACTGAAGCTTTCTTT
TRBJ2-1,.,TRBD2,TRBV5-1,CARTAPLLAGGDNEQFF,TGCGCCAGAACAGCCCCTTTACTAGCGGGAGGCGACAATGAGCAGTTCTTC
TRBJ2-6,.,.,TRBV15,CATTGTGANVLTF,TGTGCCACAACAGGGACTGGGGCCAACGTCCTGACTTTC
TRBJ2-3,.,.,TRBV5-1,CASTIQGIDTQYF,TGCGCCAGCACAATCCAGGGAATAGATACGCAGTATTTT
TRBJ1-2,.,TRBD1,TRBV10-3,CAISRTGDGYTF,TGTGCCATCAGTAGGACAGGGGATGGCTACACCTTC
TRBJ1-2,few,TRBD1,TRBV7-9,CASSSGQGSLGYTF,TGTGCCAGCAGCTCGGGACAGGGGTCCTTGGGCTACACCTTC
TRBJ1-2,.,.,TRBV6-5,CASREGGYGYTF,TGTGCCAGCAGGGAGGGAGGATATGGCTACACCTTC
TRBJ2-7,.,.,TRBV5-6,CASSLRGIYEQYF,TGTGCCAGCAGCTTAAGAGGGATATACGAGCAGTACTTC
TRBJ2-3,.,.,TRBV6-5,CASSYSPQGKADTQYF,TGTGCCAGCAGTTACTCACCTCAGGGGAAAGCAGATACGCAGTATTTT